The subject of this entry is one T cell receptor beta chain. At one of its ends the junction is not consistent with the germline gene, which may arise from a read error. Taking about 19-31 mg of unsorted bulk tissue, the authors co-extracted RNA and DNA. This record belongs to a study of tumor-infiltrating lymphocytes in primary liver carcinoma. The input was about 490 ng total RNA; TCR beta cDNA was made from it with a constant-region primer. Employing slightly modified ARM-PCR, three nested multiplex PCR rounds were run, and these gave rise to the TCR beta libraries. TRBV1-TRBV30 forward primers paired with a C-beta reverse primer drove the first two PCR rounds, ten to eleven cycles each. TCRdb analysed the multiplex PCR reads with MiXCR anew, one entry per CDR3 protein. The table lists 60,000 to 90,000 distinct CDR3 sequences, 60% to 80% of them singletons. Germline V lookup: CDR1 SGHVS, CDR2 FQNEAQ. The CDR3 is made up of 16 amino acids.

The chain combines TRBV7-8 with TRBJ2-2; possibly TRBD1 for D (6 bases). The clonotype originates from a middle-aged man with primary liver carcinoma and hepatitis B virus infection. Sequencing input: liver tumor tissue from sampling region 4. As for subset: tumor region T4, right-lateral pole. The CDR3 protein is CASSLASQGYNGELFF. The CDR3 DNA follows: TGTGCCAGCAGTTTAGCCTCACAGGGCTACAACGGGGAGCTGTTTTTT.